These T cell receptor beta chains were read from a single sample in a study of cytomegalovirus exposure and HLA in healthy donors. Profiling relied on immunoSEQ multiplex PCR, and the TCRdb table lists in-frame clones only, not all of them. The ten most abundant clones cover approximately 1.8% of a sample with about 120,000 clones. Sequencing was done on a sample of PBMCs. The receptors derive from a man between 18 and 29 years old in good health and CMV-seronegative. Each CDR3 is given with its conserved first and last residue. Each record gives: J gene, V gene, D gene, CDR3 length, CDR3 DNA, CDR3 protein. The D gene is left open where the match is weak.

>TRBJ2-2|TRBV11-2|.|13
TGTGCCAGCAGCCGCCGGGACACCGGGGAGCTGTTTTTT
CASSRRDTGELFF
>TRBJ1-5|TRBV7-8|.|16
TGTGCCAGCAGTTTTAGGGGGAAAGATAGCAATCAGCCCCAGCATTTT
CASSFRGKDSNQPQHF
>TRBJ1-4|TRBV15|TRBD1|17
TGTGCCACCAGCAGAACTCAGGGGGTGAGGACTAATGAAAAACTGTTTTTT
CATSRTQGVRTNEKLFF
>TRBJ1-5|TRBV28|.|14
TGTGCCAGCAGTTTGGTCAGGAACAATCAGCCCCAGCATTTT
CASSLVRNNQPQHF
>TRBJ2-1|TRBV5-6|.|13
TGTGCCAGCAGCTTCGGGACTTATAATGAGCAGTTCTTC
CASSFGTYNEQFF
>TRBJ2-5|TRBV27|TRBD1|16
TGTGCCAGCAGGCCCGGGGACAGGGGGCTTAGGGAGACCCAGTACTTC
CASRPGDRGLRETQYF
>TRBJ2-3|TRBV11-2|.|13
TGTGCCAGCAGCTCAGACCTCACAGATACGCAGTATTTT
CASSSDLTDTQYF
>TRBJ1-4|TRBV11-2|TRBD1|15
TGTGCCAGCAAAGTACCCGGGACAGATAATGAAAAACTGTTTTTT
CASKVPGTDNEKLFF
>TRBJ1-2|TRBV6-5|TRBD1|14
TGTGCCAGCAGTGAACAGGGGGCGATTGGTGGCTACACCTTC
CASSEQGAIGGYTF
>TRBJ2-7|TRBV27|.|14
TGTGCCAGCAGTTTTGGCGGGGGCTTAGGCGAGCAGTACTTC
CASSFGGGLGEQYF
>TRBJ1-2|TRBV5-1|.|12
TGCGCCAGCAGCGGGGGACAAGATGGCTACACCTTC
CASSGGQDGYTF
>TRBJ1-2|TRBV28|.|13
TGTGCCAGCAGCTCAGGGGTTGTGGGGGGCTACACCTTC
CASSSGVVGGYTF
>TRBJ1-1|TRBV7-9|TRBD1|14
TGTGCCAGCAGCCCACTGACAGGGAGGACTGAAGCTTTCTTT
CASSPLTGRTEAFF
>TRBJ2-7|TRBV19|TRBD1|14
TGTGCCAGTAGTATAGATGGGACAGGGTTCGAGCAGTACTTC
CASSIDGTGFEQYF
>TRBJ1-2|TRBV4-3|.|18
TGCGCCAGCAGCCAAGACAGGGTGATGGCTAAGGTGGGTGATGGCTACACCTTC
CASSQDRVMAKVGDGYTF
>TRBJ1-5|TRBV6-1|.|15
TGTGCCACCAAGCGGGACGGTAAGAGCAATCAGCCCCAGCATTTT
CATKRDGKSNQPQHF
>TRBJ2-7|TRBV11-1|TRBD2|15
TGTGCCAGCAGCTTAAGAAGGACTAGCAACTACGAGCAGTACTTC
CASSLRRTSNYEQYF
>TRBJ2-1|TRBV9|.|16
TGTGCCAGCAGCGTAGAGGTGGGGGGCTCCTACAATGAGCAGTTCTTC
CASSVEVGGSYNEQFF
>TRBJ2-1|TRBV19|TRBD2|16
TGTGCCAGTAGTGAAACGGGACTAGCGGGGTGGAATGAGCAGTTCTTC
CASSETGLAGWNEQFF
>TRBJ1-1|TRBV28|.|13
TGTGCCAGCAGTACCGCGGGGGGCGTAGAAGCTTTCTTT
CASSTAGGVEAFF
>TRBJ2-1|TRBV7-3|.|13
TGTGCCAGCAGCGAGGGGGTAGCGGGTGAGCAGTTCTTC
CASSEGVAGEQFF
>TRBJ2-7|TRBV27|.|13
TGTGCCAGCAGGGGAATACAGGGTGTCGAGCAGTACTTC
CASRGIQGVEQYF
>TRBJ1-5|TRBV7-6|TRBD1|15
TGTGCCAGCAGCTCGTTGACAGGGTCAGGTCAGCCCCAGCATTTT
CASSSLTGSGQPQHF
>TRBJ2-1|TRBV5-4|.|14
TGTGCCAGCAAATGGGACGGGACATACAATGAGCAGTTCTTC
CASKWDGTYNEQFF
>TRBJ1-4|TRBV28|TRBD1|16
TGTGCCAGCAGCCCATGGACAGGTTCAACTAATGAAAAACTGTTTTTT
CASSPWTGSTNEKLFF
>TRBJ2-3|TRBV28|.|14
TGTGCCAGCAAATGGAGCCGGGGCACAGATACGCAGTATTTT
CASKWSRGTDTQYF
>TRBJ2-7|TRBV28|.|12
TGTGCCAGCAGTTCGTTGCGTTACGAGCAGTACTTC
CASSSLRYEQYF
>TRBJ1-1|TRBV7-8|.|15
TGTGCCAGCAGCGGGAGGTCGGACATGAGGGCTGAAGCTTTCTTT
CASSGRSDMRAEAFF
>TRBJ2-7|TRBV20-1|.|10
TGCAGTGCTCAGTCCTACGAGCAGTACTTC
CSAQSYEQYF
>TRBJ1-5|TRBV21-1|.|14
TGTGCCAGCAGCAAATGGGCAGCATTTGCGCCCCAGCATTTT
CASSKWAAFAPQHF
>TRBJ1-2|TRBV7-9|TRBD1|14
TGTGCCAGCAGCTTAAAGGGGACAGGAGGCGGCTACACCTTC
CASSLKGTGGGYTF
>TRBJ2-1|TRBV5-1|.|16
TGCGCCAGCAGCGGGAGCCCGGGGGTCTCCTACAATGAGCAGTTCTTC
CASSGSPGVSYNEQFF
>TRBJ1-1|TRBV7-8|.|15
TGTGCCAGCAGCGCCGCGGCGGGGGCTGACACTGAAGCTTTCTTT
CASSAAAGADTEAFF
>TRBJ1-3|TRBV28|.|15
TGTGCCAGCAGTTTCGGCGGCGTCGGTGGAAACACCATATATTTT
CASSFGGVGGNTIYF
>TRBJ1-2|TRBV5-1|TRBD1|11
TGCGCCAGCAGCGGGACAGTTGGCTACACCTTC
CASSGTVGYTF
>TRBJ1-1|TRBV20-1|.|11
TGCAGTGCTTCAGAGAACACTGAAGCTTTCTTT
CSASENTEAFF
>TRBJ1-5|TRBV7-3|TRBD1|14
TGTGCCAGCAGCCTAGACAGGGGGAATCAGCCCCAGCATTTT
CASSLDRGNQPQHF
>TRBJ1-2|TRBV7-9|.|15
TGTGCCAGCAGCGCTCCCGGACACGGGCCCTATGGCTACACCTTC
CASSAPGHGPYGYTF
>TRBJ1-1|TRBV7-8|TRBD1|17
TGTGCCAGCAGCTTAGAAGTCACAGGGGAAGGGGACACTGAAGCTTTCTTT
CASSLEVTGEGDTEAFF
>TRBJ2-3|TRBV18|.|15
TGTGCCAGCGCGAGGGCGGGGACGGGCACAGATACGCAGTATTTT
CASARAGTGTDTQYF